Shown below are 18 T cell receptor beta chains from a single sample sequenced in a study of T-cell reconstitution after alpha-beta-depleted transplantation in children. The library targeted TCRbeta and was prepared with unique molecular identifiers. TCRdb used MiXCR to reprocess the PCR reads, holding one entry per CDR3 protein. Among approximately 400,000 distinct CDR3 sequences listed, roughly 11% were seen once. This specimen consisted of PBMCs from the stem cell graft donor, obtained from the stem cell graft. Every receptor here comes from a human donor who donated a stem cell graft to a child with acute myeloid leukemia.

V gene TRBV29-1 combines with J gene TRBJ1-2, with D perhaps TRBD1 (5 bases). CDR1 is SQVTM, CDR2 ANQGSEA, per germline. The CDR3 is 13 residues long. Trimming stripped 3 bases from V and 3 bases from J, with 11 bases between. The CDR3 loop is CSVESSRDYGYTF. The CDR3 DNA is TGCAGCGTTGAGTCGAGCAGGGACTATGGCTACACCTTC.

The genes are TRBV7-2 and TRBJ2-2, with 10 bases matching TRBD2. CDR1 SGHTA and CDR2 FQGNSA come from the germline V gene. This CDR3 has 16 residues. V gave up 5 bases and J gave up 1 base; unmatched junction bases: 4. The CDR3 protein is CASSPSSGRNTGELFF. The CDR3 coding sequence is TGTGCCAGCAGCCCGTCTAGCGGGAGGAACACCGGGGAGCTGTTTTTT.

This clonotype was detected a few times. V is TRBV7-9 and J is TRBJ1-1; 9 bases match TRBD1. Per the germline V gene, CDR1 is SEHNR and CDR2 is FQNEAQ (reference sequence). With V trimmed by 0 bases and J by 1 base, 3 bases remained unmatched. The CDR3 totals 16 residues. The CDR3 protein is CASSLAGQGRNTEAFF. The CDR3, as DNA: TGTGCCAGCAGCTTAGCAGGACAGGGGAGGAACACTGAAGCTTTCTTT.

This clonotype has at least ten counts. The chain joins TRBV7-2 to TRBJ2-3; D is possibly TRBD1 or TRBD2 (5 bases each). CDR3 length: 12 residues. The V gene lost 7 bases and the J gene lost 6 bases, with 11 bases spanning the gap. CDR1 and CDR2 (germline): SGHTA, FQGNSA. In nucleotides, the CDR3 is TGTGCCAGCAACAATTGGGGGGATACGCAGTATTTT. It yields the protein CASNNWGDTQYF. The variable domain in full, completed from reference TRBV7-2 and TRBJ2-3, reads GAGVSQSPSNKVTEKGKDVELRCDPISGHTALYWYRQSLGQGLEFLIYFQGNSAPDKSGLPSDRFSAERTGGSVSTLTIQRTQQEDSAVYLCASNNWGDTQYFGPGTRLTVL.

This clonotype was observed a handful of times. This chain joins TRBV15 and TRBJ2-4, with TRBD1 matching over 11 bases. Germline V gene sequence: CDR1 LNHNV, CDR2 YYDKDF (reference sequence). The V segment lost 0 bases and the J segment 5 bases; nucleotides outside the gene matches: 6. The length of the CDR3 is 17 residues. The CDR3 loop is CATSRDRGQGAENIQYF. The CDR3 DNA follows: TGTGCCACCAGCAGAGATCGAGGACAGGGGGCAGAAAACATTCAGTACTTC.

This clonotype was seen once. The chain combines TRBV6-2 or TRBV6-3 with TRBJ2-5, with 8 bases identical to TRBD2. Per germline, CDR1 MNHEY and CDR2 SVGEGT. There are 16 residues in the CDR3. The V gene end was trimmed by 6 bases and the J gene end by 4 bases; junction bases not matched to a gene: 13. CDR3 loop: CASRYKPGLGIETQYF. CDR3 sequence (DNA): TGTGCCAGCAGGTATAAGCCGGGACTAGGTATAGAGACCCAGTACTTC.

Only a few counts were recorded for this clonotype. V is TRBV20-1 and J is TRBJ2-1, with 7 bases matching TRBD2. The length of the CDR3 is 15 residues. CDR1 and CDR2 from the germline V gene are DFQATT and SNEGSKA (reference sequence). V lost 1 base to trimming and J lost 8 bases; unmatched junction nucleotides: 11. This CDR3 reads CSARGFWVGGYEQFF. The CDR3 DNA reads TGCAGTGCTAGAGGATTCTGGGTCGGGGGGTATGAGCAGTTCTTC.

This clonotype appeared a few times. This CDR3 is CASSKSTGTGRYEQYV. CDR3 DNA: TGTGCCAGCAGTAAGAGCACCGGGACAGGGAGGTACGAGCAGTACGTC. This chain links TRBV6-1 with TRBJ2-7; 9 bases fit TRBD1. Trimming took 5 bases from V and 4 from J; bases not matched to a gene: 12. There are 16 residues in the CDR3. Germline V gene sequence: CDR1 MNHNS, CDR2 SASEGT.

The chain has TRBV20-1 and TRBJ2-3; possibly TRBD2 for D (6 bases). V lost 3 bases and J 6 bases, leaving 19 bases between the germline ends. The CDR3 contains 15 residues. Germline V gives CDR1 DFQATT, CDR2 SNEGSKA (reference sequence). CDR3 in DNA: TGCAGTGCTAGCGTGGGAGCCGGTGGGGGGGATACGCAGTATTTT. This sequence encodes CSASVGAGGGDTQYF.

This clonotype was picked up a small number of times. This chain connects TRBV7-9 to TRBJ2-1, with D perhaps TRBD1 (5 bases). The CDR3 is 16 residues long. Trimming shortened V by 5 bases and J by 4 bases, and 18 bases separated the two germline ends. Germline-derived CDR1 and CDR2 are SEHNR and FQNEAQ (reference sequence). CDR3 nucleotides: TGTGCCAGCAGCGTTCTCGACAGCCAGCCTTACAATGAGCAGTTCTTC. Its protein product is CASSVLDSQPYNEQFF.

The J gene is TRBJ2-7, the V gene TRBV30, with D possibly being TRBD2 (7 bases). Germline-derived CDR1 and CDR2 are GTSNPN and SVGIG (reference sequence). Trimming removed 0 bases at V and 5 bases at J, with 11 bases between. The CDR3 spans 13 residues. The DNA for the CDR3 is TGTGCCTGGAGTGTAGGGGGGGGTAACGAGCAGTACGTC. This encodes CAWSVGGGNEQYV.

This clonotype has only a few counts. This sequence joins TRBV7-9 and TRBJ1-2; a weak D match, TRBD1 (6 bases). The germline V and J ends were trimmed by 5 bases and 8 bases, with 15 bases remaining between them. This CDR3 is built from 13 residues. The germline V gene has CDR1 SEHNR and CDR2 FQNEAQ (reference sequence). In DNA form, the CDR3 reads TGTGCCAGCAGCGACGTCTTCGGACAGGGCTACACCTTC. It codes for CASSDVFGQGYTF. The entire variable domain, with the rest obtained from reference TRBV7-9 and TRBJ1-2, is as follows: DTGVSQNPRHKITKRGQNVTFRCDPISEHNRLYWYRQTLGQGPEFLTYFQNEAQLEKSRLLSDRFSAERPKGSFSTLEIQRTEQGDSAMYLCASSDVFGQGYTFGSGTRLTVV.

This clonotype was observed a few times. V gene TRBV5-1 combines with J gene TRBJ2-5, with a tentative D call TRBD1 (6 bases). Per the germline V gene, CDR1 is SGHRS and CDR2 is YFSETQ. The CDR3 covers 15 residues. Between the trimmed V and J ends, which lost 0 bases and 3 bases, there was a span of 12 bases. This chain's CDR3 is CASSLDGRGKETQYF. The CDR3 DNA reads as TGCGCCAGCAGCTTGGATGGCAGGGGCAAAGAGACCCAGTACTTC.

J is TRBJ2-1 and V is TRBV9; 12 bases line up with TRBD1. CDR3 size: 18 residues. Looked up from germline, CDR1 is SGDLS and CDR2 is YYNGEE. Germline trimming cut 0 bases from V and 7 bases from J; bases unmatched to any gene: 11. Written as DNA, the CDR3 is TGTGCCAGCAGCGTAGATGTAGGTGGGACAGGGGGCGTGAATGAGCAGTTCTTC. Translating it yields CASSVDVGGTGGVNEQFF.

For the CDR3, the DNA is TGTGCTAGTGGTTGGGGACAGGTGGGGACAGATACGCAGTATTTT. Protein sequence: CASGWGQVGTDTQYF. The V call is TRBV12-5, the J call TRBJ2-3, with TRBD1 matching 8 bases. The trim removed 4 bases at V and 3 bases at J, leaving 6 bases unmatched. The CDR3 runs 15 residues. The germline CDR1 and CDR2 sequences are LGHNT and FRNRAP.

The rearrangement joins TRBV6-2 or TRBV6-3 to TRBJ1-2; no reliable D call. Germline V gene lookup returns CDR1 MNHEY and CDR2 SVGEGT. The CDR3 extends over 13 amino acids. Trimming left V 6 bases short and J 1 base short, with 9 bases between. For the CDR3, the DNA is TGTGCCAGCAGCCGTGACCTTAACTATGGCTACACCTTC. Encoded protein: CASSRDLNYGYTF.

This clonotype has more than one count but fewer than ten. V and J are TRBV20-1 and TRBJ1-2; D is unresolved. The CDR3 has 13 residues. The germline V and J ends were trimmed by 6 bases and 4 bases, with 15 bases remaining between them. Germline V gives CDR1 DFQATT, CDR2 SNEGSKA (reference sequence). The CDR3 spells CSAIRTDSYGYTF. The CDR3 DNA is TGCAGTGCCATTCGGACGGATTCCTATGGCTACACCTTC.

The chain recombines TRBV30 with TRBJ1-5; D may be TRBD1 (5 bases). The CDR3 has 14 amino acids. V was clipped by 0 bases and J by 7 bases, with 13 bases between them. CDR1 and CDR2 from the germline V gene are GTSNPN and SVGIG (reference sequence). The CDR3 DNA follows: TGTGCCTGGAGTGTTACCGGGGGAAGCCAGCCCCAGCATTTT. Translated: CAWSVTGGSQPQHF.